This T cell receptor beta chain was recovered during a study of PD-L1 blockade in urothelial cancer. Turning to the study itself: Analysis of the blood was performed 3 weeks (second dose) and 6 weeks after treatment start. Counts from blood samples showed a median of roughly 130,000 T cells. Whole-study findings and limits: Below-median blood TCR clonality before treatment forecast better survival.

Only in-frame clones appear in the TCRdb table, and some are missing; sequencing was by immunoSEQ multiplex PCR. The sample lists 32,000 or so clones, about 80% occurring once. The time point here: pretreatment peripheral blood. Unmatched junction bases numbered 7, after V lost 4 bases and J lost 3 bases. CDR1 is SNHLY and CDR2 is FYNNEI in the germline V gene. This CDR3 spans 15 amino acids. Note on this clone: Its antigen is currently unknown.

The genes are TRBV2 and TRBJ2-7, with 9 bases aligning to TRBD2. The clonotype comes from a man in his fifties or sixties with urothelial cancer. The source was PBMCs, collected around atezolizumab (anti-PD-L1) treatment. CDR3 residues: CASSARTSASYEQYF. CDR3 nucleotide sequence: TGTGCCAGCAGTGCTAGGACTAGCGCTAGCTACGAGCAGTACTTC.